These T cell receptor beta chains were read from a single sample in a study of early T cells in non-severe SARS-CoV-2 infection. TCRdb reanalysed the 5' RACE reads using MiXCR and keeps one entry per CDR3 protein. The sample shows tens of thousands of distinct CDR3 sequences, 10% of them seen only once. The sample consisted of whole blood. The source of these receptors is an adult who was a healthcare worker with PCR-confirmed SARS-CoV-2 infection or an uninfected control (not recorded which). Both conserved end residues are part of each CDR3. D genes are given only for firm matches. The listing skips clone size in some rows; elsewhere it reads once, few, many or a size class.

.	many	TRBV27	TRBJ2-7	TGTGCCAGCAGTTTATACCGGGACATGCCCTACGAGCAGTACTTC	CASSLYRDMPYEQYF
.	many	TRBV9	TRBJ2-1	TGTGCCAGCAGCGTAGATGAACCTAAAGGCTCCTACAATGAGCAGTTCTTC	CASSVDEPKGSYNEQFF
.	.	TRBV15	TRBJ2-5	TGTGCCACCAGCAGACCAGGGGTGGAGACCCAGTACTTC	CATSRPGVETQYF
.	.	TRBV7-2	TRBJ2-3	TGTGCCAGCAGCTGGACTGACCGCACAGATACGCAGTATTTT	CASSWTDRTDTQYF
.	many	TRBV7-9	TRBJ2-1	TGTGCCAGCAGCTTAGTCTCCCCGGGACATGATGAGCAGTTCTTC	CASSLVSPGHDEQFF
.	.	TRBV6-5	TRBJ2-3	TGTGCCAGCAGCCCCCGTCGGGGGGATACGCAGTATTTT	CASSPRRGDTQYF
.	few	TRBV20-1	TRBJ1-3	TGCAGTGCTAGACAGGGAGCTGTTGGAAACACCATATATTTT	CSARQGAVGNTIYF
TRBD2	.	TRBV7-3	TRBJ2-5	TGTGCCAGCAGCCCCGGAGGCGGGAGTACAGAGACCCAGTACTTC	CASSPGGGSTETQYF
.	many	TRBV7-9	TRBJ2-5	TGTGCCAGCAGCCCCGGTTGGACACAAGAGACCCAGTACTTC	CASSPGWTQETQYF
TRBD2	.	TRBV7-9	TRBJ2-7	TGTGCCAGCAGTCCGGGAGGGGCGGCCGAGCAGTACTTC	CASSPGGAAEQYF
TRBD1	few	TRBV20-1	TRBJ2-2	TGCAGTGCTAGTGGGCAGGGGGCGCGGAACACCGGGGAGCTGTTTTTT	CSASGQGARNTGELFF